The clone carrying this T cell receptor beta chain was seen only a few times. Its antigen is not identified. These data are taken from a study of T cells after yellow fever vaccination. Overall study: SMART-Seq v4 Ultra Low Input handled preparation of low-cell-number fractions.

Conversion of TCR transcripts into cDNA relied on 5'RACE template switching, which added a universal primer site and UMIs. MiXCR, applied by TCRdb to the 5' RACE reads, yields one record per CDR3 protein. The profile shows some 400,000 distinct CDR3 sequences, 6.2% of them singletons. Study-wide results and limits: Researchers noted that a small share of clonotypes showed up in both CD4 and CD8 compartments. The secondary response peaked faster, at day 5 versus 15, but was weaker.

V was clipped by 5 bases and J by 0 bases, with 12 bases between them. The V gene's germline CDR1 is SGHTA and CDR2 FQGTGA. The CDR3 totals 15 residues. This chain joins TRBV7-3 and TRBJ2-3, with D unresolved. Sequencing used PBMCs, obtained 5 days after the yellow fever booster vaccination. The receptor's source is a man aged 25 to 40 who received the YFV17D yellow fever vaccine. Here the CDR3 DNA reads TGTGCCAGCAGCCCAAGTATTGGCAGCACAGATACGCAGTATTTT. This translates into CASSPSIGSTDTQYF.